This T cell receptor (beta chain) derives from a study of blood T cell repertoires in COVID-19. Overall study context: Researchers got acute and convalescent COVID-19 samples from the United States, Italy and Spain.

Per germline, CDR1 MNHEY and CDR2 SMNVEV (reference sequence). The V gene lost 0 bases and the J gene lost 5 bases, with 10 bases spanning the gap. This CDR3 is 14 amino acids long. Using immunoSEQ multiplex PCR, the repertoire was profiled, and TCRdb retains in-frame clones only, with some absent. The sample holds around 100,000 clones, about 90% seen once. The receptor comes from a human donor with active COVID-19. The donor label of this sample is uncertain. Material: peripheral blood. The chain is built from TRBV27 and TRBJ2-5; the D gene is possibly TRBD1 (6 bases). The CDR3 coding sequence is TGTGCCAGCAGTTTATCAGGGGGATCCGAGACCCAGTACTTC. Its translation is CASSLSGGSETQYF.